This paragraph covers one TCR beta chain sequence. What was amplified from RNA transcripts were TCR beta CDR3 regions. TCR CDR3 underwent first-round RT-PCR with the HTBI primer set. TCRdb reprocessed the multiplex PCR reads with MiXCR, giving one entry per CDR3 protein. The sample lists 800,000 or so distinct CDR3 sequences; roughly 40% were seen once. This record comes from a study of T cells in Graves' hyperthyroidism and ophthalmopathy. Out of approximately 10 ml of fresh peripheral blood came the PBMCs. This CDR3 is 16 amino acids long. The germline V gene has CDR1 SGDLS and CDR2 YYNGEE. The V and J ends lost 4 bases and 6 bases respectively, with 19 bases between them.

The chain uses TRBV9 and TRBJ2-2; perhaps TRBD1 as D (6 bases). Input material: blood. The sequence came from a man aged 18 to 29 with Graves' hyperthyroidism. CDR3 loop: CASSLGATGIPGELFF. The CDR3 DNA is TGTGCCAGCAGCCTTGGGGCGACAGGAATTCCCGGGGAGCTGTTTTTT.